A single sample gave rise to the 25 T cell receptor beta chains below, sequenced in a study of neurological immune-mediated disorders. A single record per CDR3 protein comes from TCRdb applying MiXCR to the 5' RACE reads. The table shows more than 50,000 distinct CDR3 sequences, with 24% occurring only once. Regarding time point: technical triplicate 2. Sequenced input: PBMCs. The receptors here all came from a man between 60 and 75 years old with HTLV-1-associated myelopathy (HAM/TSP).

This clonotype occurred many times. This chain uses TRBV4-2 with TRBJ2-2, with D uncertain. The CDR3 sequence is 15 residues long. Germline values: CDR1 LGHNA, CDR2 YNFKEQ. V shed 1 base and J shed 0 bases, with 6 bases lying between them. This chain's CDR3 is CASSQAGANTGELFF. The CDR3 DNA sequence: TGTGCCAGCAGCCAAGCCGGCGCGAACACCGGGGAGCTGTTTTTT.

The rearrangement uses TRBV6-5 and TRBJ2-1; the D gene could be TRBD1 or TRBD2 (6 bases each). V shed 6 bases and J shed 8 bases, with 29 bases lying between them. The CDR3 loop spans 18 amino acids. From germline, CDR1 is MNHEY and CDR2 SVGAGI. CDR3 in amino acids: CASSLRGSAGQGLYEQFF. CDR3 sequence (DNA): TGTGCCAGCAGCCTACGAGGTTCGGCGGGACAAGGTTTGTATGAGCAGTTCTTC.

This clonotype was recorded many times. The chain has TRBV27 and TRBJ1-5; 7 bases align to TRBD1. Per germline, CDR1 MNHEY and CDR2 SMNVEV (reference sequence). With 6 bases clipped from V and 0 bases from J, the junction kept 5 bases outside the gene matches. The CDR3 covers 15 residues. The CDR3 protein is CASRGTAYSNQPQHF. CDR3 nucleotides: TGTGCCAGCAGGGGGACAGCATATAGCAATCAGCCCCAGCATTTT.

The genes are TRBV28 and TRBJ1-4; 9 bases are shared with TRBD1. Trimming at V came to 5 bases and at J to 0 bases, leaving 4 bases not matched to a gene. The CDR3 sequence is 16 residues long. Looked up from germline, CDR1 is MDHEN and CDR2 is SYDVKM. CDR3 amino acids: CASSNRDRATNEKLFF. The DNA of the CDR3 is TGTGCCAGCAGTAATAGGGACAGGGCAACTAATGAAAAACTGTTTTTT. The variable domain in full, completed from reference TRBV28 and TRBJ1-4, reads DVKVTQSSRYLVKRTGEKVFLECVQDMDHENMFWYRQDPGLGLRLIYFSYDVKMKEKGDIPEGYSVSREKKERFSLILESASTNQTSMYLCASSNRDRATNEKLFFGSGTQLSVL.

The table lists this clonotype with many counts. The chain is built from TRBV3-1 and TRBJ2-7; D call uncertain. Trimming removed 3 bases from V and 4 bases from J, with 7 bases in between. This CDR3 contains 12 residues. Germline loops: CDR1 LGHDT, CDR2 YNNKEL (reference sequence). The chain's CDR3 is CASSQERYEQYF. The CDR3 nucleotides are TGTGCCAGCAGCCAGGAACGGTACGAGCAGTACTTC.

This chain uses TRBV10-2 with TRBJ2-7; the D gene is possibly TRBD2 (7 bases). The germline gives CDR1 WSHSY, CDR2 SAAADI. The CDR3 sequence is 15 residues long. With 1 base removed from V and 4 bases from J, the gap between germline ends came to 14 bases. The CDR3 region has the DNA TGCGCCAGCAGTGAGTTGGTGGGAGGGGGATACGAGCAGTACTTC. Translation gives CASSELVGGGYEQYF.

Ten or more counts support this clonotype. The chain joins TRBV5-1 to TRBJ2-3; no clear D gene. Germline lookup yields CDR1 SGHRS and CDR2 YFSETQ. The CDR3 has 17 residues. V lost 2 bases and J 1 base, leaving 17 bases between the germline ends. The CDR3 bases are TGCGCCAGCAGCTTAAACGGAGTGGGAATTGGCACAGATACGCAGTATTTT. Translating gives CASSLNGVGIGTDTQYF.

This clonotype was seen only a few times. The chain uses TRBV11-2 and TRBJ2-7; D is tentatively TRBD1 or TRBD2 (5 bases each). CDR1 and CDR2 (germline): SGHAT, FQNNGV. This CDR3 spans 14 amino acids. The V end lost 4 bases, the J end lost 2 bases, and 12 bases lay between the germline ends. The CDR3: CASSWGKGPYEQYF. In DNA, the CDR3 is TGTGCCAGCAGCTGGGGGAAGGGCCCCTACGAGCAGTACTTC.

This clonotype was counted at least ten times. In DNA form, the CDR3 reads TGTGCCAGCAGCGCGGGCGGGACACGGAGAGTGCGGGCTTTCTTT. Protein: CASSAGGTRRVRAFF. The chain links TRBV7-2 to TRBJ1-1; tentatively, D is TRBD1 (6 bases). V was clipped by 5 bases and J by 11 bases, with 24 bases between them. The CDR3 contains 15 residues. CDR1 and CDR2 (germline): SGHTA, FQGNSA.

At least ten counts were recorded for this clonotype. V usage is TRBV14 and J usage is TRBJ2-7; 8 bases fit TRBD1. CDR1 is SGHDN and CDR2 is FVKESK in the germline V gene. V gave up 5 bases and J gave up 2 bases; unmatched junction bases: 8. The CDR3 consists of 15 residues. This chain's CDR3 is CASSESGTGTYEQYF. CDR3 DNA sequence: TGTGCCAGCAGCGAGTCCGGGACAGGTACCTACGAGCAGTACTTC.

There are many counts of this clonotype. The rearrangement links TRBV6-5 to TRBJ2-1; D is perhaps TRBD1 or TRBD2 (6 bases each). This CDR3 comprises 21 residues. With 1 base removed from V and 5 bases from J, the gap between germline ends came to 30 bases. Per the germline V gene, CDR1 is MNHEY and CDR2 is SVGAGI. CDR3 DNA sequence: TGTGCCAGCAGTTACTACCCCGTGGGGAGGCTGGTAGGGGGAAAAAACAATGAGCAGTTCTTC. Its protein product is CASSYYPVGRLVGGKNNEQFF.

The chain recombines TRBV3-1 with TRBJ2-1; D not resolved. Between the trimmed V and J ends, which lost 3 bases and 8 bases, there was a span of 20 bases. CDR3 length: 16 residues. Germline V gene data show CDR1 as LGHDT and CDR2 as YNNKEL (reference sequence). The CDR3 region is CASSHTFSSVDDEQFF. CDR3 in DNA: TGTGCCAGCAGCCACACATTCTCTTCCGTTGACGATGAGCAGTTCTTC.

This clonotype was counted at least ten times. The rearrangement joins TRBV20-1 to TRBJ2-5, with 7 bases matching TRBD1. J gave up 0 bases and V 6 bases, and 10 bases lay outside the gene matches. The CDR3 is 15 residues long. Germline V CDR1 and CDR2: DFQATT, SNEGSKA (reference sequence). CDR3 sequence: CSAPPSTGDQETQYF. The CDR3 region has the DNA TGCAGTGCGCCCCCATCCACAGGGGACCAAGAGACCCAGTACTTC.

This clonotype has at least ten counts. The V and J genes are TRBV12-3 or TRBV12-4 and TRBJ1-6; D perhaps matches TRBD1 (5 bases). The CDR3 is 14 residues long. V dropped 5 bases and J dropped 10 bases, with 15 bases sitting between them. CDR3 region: CASSQISGYSPLHF. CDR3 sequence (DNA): TGTGCCAGCAGTCAAATCTCAGGGTACTCACCCCTCCACTTT.

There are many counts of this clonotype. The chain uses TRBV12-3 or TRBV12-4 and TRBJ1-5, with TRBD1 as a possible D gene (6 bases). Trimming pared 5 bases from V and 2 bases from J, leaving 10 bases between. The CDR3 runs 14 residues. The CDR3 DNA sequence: TGTGCCAGCAGTCAAACAGGGCGCAATCAGCCCCAGCATTTT. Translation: CASSQTGRNQPQHF.

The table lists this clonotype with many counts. The CDR3 region is CASSLLGQGYNEQFF. The CDR3 coding sequence is TGTGCCAGCAGTTTATTGGGACAGGGATACAATGAGCAGTTCTTC. The J gene is TRBJ2-1, the V gene TRBV12-3 or TRBV12-4; 9 nucleotides align to TRBD1. This CDR3 has 15 amino acids. J gave up 4 bases and V 2 bases, and 3 bases lay outside the gene matches.

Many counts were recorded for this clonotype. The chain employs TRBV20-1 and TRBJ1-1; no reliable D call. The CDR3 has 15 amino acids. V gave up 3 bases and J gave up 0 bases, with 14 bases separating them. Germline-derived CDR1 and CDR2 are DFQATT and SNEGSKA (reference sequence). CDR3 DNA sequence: TGCAGTGCTAGTCCGCCGGCACAGTTGAACACTGAAGCTTTCTTT. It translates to CSASPPAQLNTEAFF.

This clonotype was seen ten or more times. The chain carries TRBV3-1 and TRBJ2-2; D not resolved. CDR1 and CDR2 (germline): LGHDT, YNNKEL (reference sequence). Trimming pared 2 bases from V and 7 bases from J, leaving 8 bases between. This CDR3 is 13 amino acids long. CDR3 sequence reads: CASSQQPHGELFF. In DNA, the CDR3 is TGTGCCAGCAGCCAACAGCCCCACGGGGAGCTGTTTTTT.

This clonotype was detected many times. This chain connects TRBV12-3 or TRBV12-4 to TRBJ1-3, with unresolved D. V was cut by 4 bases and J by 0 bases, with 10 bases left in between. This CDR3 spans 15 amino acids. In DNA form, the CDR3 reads TGTGCCAGCAGTTCCGACTCGAGCTCTGGAAACACCATATATTTT. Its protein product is CASSSDSSSGNTIYF.

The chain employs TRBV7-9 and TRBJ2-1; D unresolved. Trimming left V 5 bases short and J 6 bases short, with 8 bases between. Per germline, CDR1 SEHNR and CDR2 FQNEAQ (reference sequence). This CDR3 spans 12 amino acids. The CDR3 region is CASSPIFNEQFF. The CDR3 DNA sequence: TGTGCCAGCAGCCCTATCTTCAATGAGCAGTTCTTC.

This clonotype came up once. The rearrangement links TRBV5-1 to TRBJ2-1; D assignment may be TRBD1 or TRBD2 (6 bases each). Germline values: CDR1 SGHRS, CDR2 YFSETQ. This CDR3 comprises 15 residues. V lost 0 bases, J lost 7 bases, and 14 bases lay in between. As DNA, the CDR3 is TGCGCCAGCAGCTTGGTAGGGGGACTTCCGAATGAGCAGTTCTTC. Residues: CASSLVGGLPNEQFF. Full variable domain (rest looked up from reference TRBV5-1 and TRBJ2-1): KAGVTQTPRYLIKTRGQQVTLSCSPISGHRSVSWYQQTPGQGLQFLFEYFSETQRNKGNFPGRFSGRQFSNSRSEMNVSTLELGDSALYLCASSLVGGLPNEQFFGPGTRLTVL.

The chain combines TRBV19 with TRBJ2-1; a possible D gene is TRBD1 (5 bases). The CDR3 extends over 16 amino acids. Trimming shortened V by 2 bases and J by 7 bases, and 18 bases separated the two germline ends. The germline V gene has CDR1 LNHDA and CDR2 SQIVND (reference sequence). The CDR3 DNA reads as TGTGCCAGTAGTATAATACGGCAGGGAAGATGGAATGAGCAGTTCTTC. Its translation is CASSIIRQGRWNEQFF. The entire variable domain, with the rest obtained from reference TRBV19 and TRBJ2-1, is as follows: DGGITQSPKYLFRKEGQNVTLSCEQNLNHDAMYWYRQDPGQGLRLIYYSQIVNDFQKGDIAEGYSVSREKKESFPLTVTSAQKNPTAFYLCASSIIRQGRWNEQFFGPGTRLTVL.

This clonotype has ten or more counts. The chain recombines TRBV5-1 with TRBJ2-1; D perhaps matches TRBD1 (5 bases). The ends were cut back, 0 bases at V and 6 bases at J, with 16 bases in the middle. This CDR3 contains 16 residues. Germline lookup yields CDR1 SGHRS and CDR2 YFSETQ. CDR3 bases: TGCGCCAGCAGCTTGGATGTCCAGGGATGGGGCAATGAGCAGTTCTTC. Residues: CASSLDVQGWGNEQFF.

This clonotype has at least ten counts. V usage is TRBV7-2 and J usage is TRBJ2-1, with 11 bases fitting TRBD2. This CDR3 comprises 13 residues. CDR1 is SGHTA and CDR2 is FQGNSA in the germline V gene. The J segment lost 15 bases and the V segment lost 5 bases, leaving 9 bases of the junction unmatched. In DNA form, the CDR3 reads TGTGCCAGCAGCGAGGGACTAGCGGTCCCGCCGTTCTTC. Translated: CASSEGLAVPPFF. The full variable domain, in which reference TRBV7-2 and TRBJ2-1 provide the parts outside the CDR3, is GAGVSQSPSNKVTEKGKDVELRCDPISGHTALYWYRQSLGQGLEFLIYFQGNSAPDKSGLPSDRFSAERTGGSVSTLTIQRTQQEDSAVYLCASSEGLAVPPFFGPGTRLTVL.

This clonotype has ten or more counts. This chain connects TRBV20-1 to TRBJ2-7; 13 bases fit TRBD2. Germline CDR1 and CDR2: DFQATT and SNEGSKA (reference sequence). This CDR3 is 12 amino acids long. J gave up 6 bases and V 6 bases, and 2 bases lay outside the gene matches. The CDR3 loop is CSAWTSGSEQYF. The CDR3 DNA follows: TGCAGTGCCTGGACTAGCGGGAGCGAGCAGTACTTC.